The next 15 T cell receptor beta chains were all read from a single sample in a study of cytomegalovirus exposure and HLA in healthy donors (TCRdb year 2017). Library preparation used the immunoSEQ multiplex PCR assay. Not all clones reach the TCRdb copy of this immuneACCESS table, which keeps in-frame sequences only. Checked studies attribute under half of the gap to unresolved V genes and leave the rest unexplained. This sample lists around 99,000 clones; around nine tenths were detected once. Roughly 2.1% of the sample is taken by the ten largest. Sequencing used PBMCs. The receptors derive from a woman between 18 and 29 years old in good health and CMV-seronegative.

CDR3 residues: CASSVTGNTIYF. CDR3 sequence (DNA): TGTGCCAGCAGCGTCACTGGAAACACCATATATTTT. This chain links TRBV9 with TRBJ1-3; D unresolved. Germline V gives CDR1 SGDLS, CDR2 YYNGEE. The CDR3 runs 12 residues. Trimming left V 2 bases short and J 2 bases short, with 2 bases between.

The chain uses TRBV6-1 and TRBJ1-2; no definite D call. The CDR3 runs to 13 residues. V gave up 2 bases and J gave up 4 bases, with 8 bases separating them. CDR1 is MNHNS and CDR2 is SASEGT in the germline V gene. CDR3 in amino acids: CASSERQRYGYTF. CDR3 in DNA: TGTGCCAGCAGTGAACGCCAGCGCTATGGCTACACCTTC.

The V gene is TRBV15, the J gene TRBJ2-7; 7 bases fit TRBD1. Germline CDR1 reads LNHNV; CDR2 reads YYDKDF (reference sequence). CDR3 length: 14 amino acids. Trimming cost V 3 bases and J 3 bases; bases outside gene matches: 5. The CDR3 coding sequence is TGTGCCACCAGCAGGAATGACAGGGTCTACGAGCAGTACTTC. It yields the protein CATSRNDRVYEQYF. Full variable domain (remainder filled in from reference TRBV15 and TRBJ2-7): DAMVIQNPRYQVTQFGKPVTLSCSQTLNHNVMYWYQQKSSQAPKLLFHYYDKDFNNEADTPDNFQSRRPNTSFCFLDIRSPGLGDTAMYLCATSRNDRVYEQYFGPGTRLTVT.

The rearrangement links TRBV29-1 to TRBJ2-3; no reliable D call. The V end was cut by 5 bases, the J end by 2 bases, with 5 bases between. CDR1 is SQVTM, CDR2 ANQGSEA, per germline. This CDR3 is built from 11 residues. The CDR3 region has the DNA TGCAGCGTTTACTACACAGATACGCAGTATTTT. Translation: CSVYYTDTQYF.

The chain is built from TRBV28 and TRBJ2-7; 9 bases line up with TRBD2. This CDR3 comprises 16 residues. V dropped 8 bases and J dropped 4; count of bases not matched to a gene: 15. Germline CDR1 reads MDHEN; CDR2 reads SYDVKM. This CDR3 is CASSTVREGPLYEQYF. The CDR3 DNA reads as TGTGCCAGCTCGACAGTGCGGGAGGGCCCGTTGTACGAGCAGTACTTC.

The chain uses TRBV19 and TRBJ2-1, with 10 bases identical to TRBD1. The CDR3 covers 16 residues. Germline V CDR1 and CDR2: LNHDA, SQIVND (reference sequence). J gave up 8 bases and V 5 bases, and 12 bases lay outside the gene matches. This CDR3 reads CASSANRDRGRHEQFF. As DNA, the CDR3 is TGTGCCAGTAGTGCAAACCGGGACAGGGGTCGTCATGAGCAGTTCTTC.

This sequence joins TRBV7-2 and TRBJ1-5, with D possibly being TRBD1 (6 bases). V lost 4 bases, J lost 4 bases, and 14 bases lay in between. Germline assignment: CDR1 SGHTA and CDR2 FQGNSA. This CDR3 region has 15 residues. In nucleotides, the CDR3 is TGTGCCAGCAGCTCTACAGGGTTTGTTAATCAGCCCCAGCATTTT. Encoded protein: CASSSTGFVNQPQHF.

The rearrangement joins TRBV21-1 to TRBJ2-7; the D call TRBD2 from the table was never checked on the DNA. TRBV21-1 is listed as a pseudogene. This CDR3 has 16 amino acids. CDR3 sequence: CASSKGGGLPSYEQYF. DNA for the CDR3: TGTGCCAGCAGCAAAGGGGGAGGGCTGCCGTCCTACGAGCAGTACTTC.

The V gene is TRBV7-8, the J gene TRBJ2-3; weak D call: TRBD1 (6 bases). Trimming pared 5 bases from V and 0 bases from J, leaving 15 bases between. The CDR3 extends over 16 amino acids. The V gene's germline CDR1 is SGHVS and CDR2 FQNEAQ. CDR3 bases: TGTGCCAGCAGCCGATCTAGGGGGTTTAGCACAGATACGCAGTATTTT. It is translated as CASSRSRGFSTDTQYF.

This chain uses TRBV5-4 with TRBJ2-1; TRBD1 aligns across 9 bases. The J segment lost 10 bases and the V segment lost 4 bases, leaving 6 bases of the junction unmatched. The CDR3 is made up of 13 amino acids. The germline gives CDR1 SGHNT, CDR2 YYREEE (reference sequence). CDR3 in DNA: TGTGCCAGCAGCCCTCGGACAGGGGAGGAGCAGTTCTTC. Amino acid sequence: CASSPRTGEEQFF.

The chain uses TRBV5-1 and TRBJ1-1; 8 positions agree with TRBD1. Trimming at V came to 4 bases and at J to 7 bases, leaving 15 bases not matched to a gene. The V gene's germline CDR1 is SGHRS and CDR2 YFSETQ. CDR3 size: 16 residues. DNA for the CDR3: TGCGCCAGCAGCCAAGCCTCAAGGACAGGGAGAGTTGAAGCTTTCTTT. Protein: CASSQASRTGRVEAFF.

This chain uses TRBV11-2 with TRBJ2-7, with D tentatively TRBD2 (6 bases). V was shortened by 5 bases and J by 4 bases, with 15 bases between the two germline ends. Germline loops: CDR1 SGHAT, CDR2 FQNNGV. The CDR3 contains 14 residues. CDR3 in DNA: TGTGCCAGCAGCCCGCCGGGAGCCCCTTACGAGCAGTACTTC. Its translation is CASSPPGAPYEQYF. The complete variable domain, with remaining parts taken from reference TRBV11-2 and TRBJ2-7, reads EAGVAQSPRYKIIEKRQSVAFWCNPISGHATLYWYQQILGQGPKLLIQFQNNGVVDDSQLPKDRFSAERLKGVDSTLKIQPAKLEDSAVYLCASSPPGAPYEQYFGPGTRLTVT.

The chain recombines TRBV28 with TRBJ1-5; D might be TRBD1 (6 bases). Germline CDR1 reads MDHEN; CDR2 reads SYDVKM. Trimming removed 1 base from V and 8 bases from J, with 15 bases in between. The CDR3 runs 15 residues. The CDR3 coding sequence is TGTGCCAGCAGTTTATTACTTAACAGGGAAAAGCCCCAGCATTTT. This gives the protein CASSLLLNREKPQHF.

CDR3 nucleotides: TGCAGCGGCGGCGGGACAGATACGCAGTATTTT. Its protein product is CSGGGTDTQYF. The chain employs TRBV29-1 and TRBJ2-3, with D tentatively TRBD2 (5 bases). V shed 7 bases and J shed 3 bases, with 8 bases lying between them. Germline CDR1 is SQVTM and CDR2 is ANQGSEA. The CDR3 is made up of 11 amino acids.

The chain employs TRBV13 and TRBJ1-1; D uncertain. The V end was cut by 5 bases, the J end by 4 bases, with 20 bases between. The CDR3 extends over 16 amino acids. Germline loops: CDR1 PRHDT, CDR2 FYEKMQ (reference sequence). CDR3 sequence (DNA): TGTGCCAGCAGCCTAAAACACGGATCTTGGAGCACTGAAGCTTTCTTT. Translated: CASSLKHGSWSTEAFF. Together with reference TRBV13 and TRBJ1-1, the CDR3 gives the full variable domain: AAGVIQSPRHLIKEKRETATLKCYPIPRHDTVYWYQQGPGQDPQFLISFYEKMQSDKGSIPDRFSAQQFSDYHSELNMSSLELGDSALYFCASSLKHGSWSTEAFFGQGTRLTVV.